This TCR beta chain is from a study of shared clonotypes between healthy human individuals. Study summary: Each donor had three CD4 naive, three CD4 memory, two CD8 naive and one CD8 memory plate.

As to this clone: What it binds is unknown.

Study-wide findings and caveats: Naive subsets tended to show greater estimated richness than memory subsets. Despite large depth, rarefaction showed incomplete sorted-subset sequencing.

Each sorted subset replicate got 200 ng genomic DNA, around 29,000 genomes. The data were produced by immunoSEQ multiplex PCR, yet TCRdb's version contains in-frame clones alone and is incomplete. Of 2 million to 3 million clones listed, 80% to 95% were seen once; the top ten hold approximately 0.37%. Sequenced input: naive CD4+ T cells from PBMCs. As for subset: CD45RA+ positively selected. The receptor was derived from a man aged 18 to 30 in good health. Some clones in this sample may be carry-over from other donors' samples.

The CDR3: CASSQQGGGANVLTF. The CDR3 DNA reads as TGTGCCAGCAGTCAACAGGGTGGTGGGGCCAACGTCCTGACTTTC. The gene calls are TRBV28 and TRBJ2-6; D perhaps matches TRBD1 (6 bases). Germline CDR1 and CDR2: MDHEN and SYDVKM. Trimming shortened V by 5 bases and J by 3 bases, and 11 bases separated the two germline ends. The CDR3 is 15 residues long.